The T cell receptor beta chain under discussion was sequenced for a study of radiation and T cells in renal cell carcinoma. Study context: Nephrectomy followed 15 Gy stereotactic body radiation by 4 weeks. Whole-study findings and limits: Top tumor clonotypes rose in blood 2 weeks post-radiation, then contracted.

TCRdb's table, derived via immunoSEQ multiplex PCR, lists solely in-frame clones and lacks some. The sample holds about 88,000 clones, approximately 86% seen once. Time point of the sample: baseline pretreatment blood. Treatment here: 15 Gy SBRT to primary tumor, nephrectomy 4 weeks later. Worth noting for this clone: The antigen is undetermined.

Germline CDR1 is MDHEN and CDR2 is SYDVKM. The CDR3 length is 12 residues. The V end lost 5 bases, the J end lost 7 bases, and 11 bases lay between the germline ends. The genes are TRBV28 and TRBJ1-2; a weak D match, TRBD1 (5 bases). This material consisted of blood, taken from a patient whose treatment included radiotherapy and nephrectomy. This TCR came from a man aged 45 to 65 with renal cell carcinoma. CDR3 region: CASSRQYGGYTF. For the CDR3, the DNA is TGTGCCAGCAGTCGACAGTATGGTGGCTACACCTTC.